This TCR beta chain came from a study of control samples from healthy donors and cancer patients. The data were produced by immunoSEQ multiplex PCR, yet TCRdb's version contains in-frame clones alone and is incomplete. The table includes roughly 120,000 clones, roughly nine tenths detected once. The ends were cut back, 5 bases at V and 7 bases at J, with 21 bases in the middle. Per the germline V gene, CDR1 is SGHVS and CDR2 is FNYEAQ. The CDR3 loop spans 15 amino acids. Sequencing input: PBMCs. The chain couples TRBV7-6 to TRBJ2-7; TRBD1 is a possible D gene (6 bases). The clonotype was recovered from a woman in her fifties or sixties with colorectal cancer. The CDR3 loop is CASSGGHVDHDEQYF. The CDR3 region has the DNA TGTGCCAGCAGCGGGGGACATGTGGATCACGATGAGCAGTACTTC.